What follows is one TCR beta chain and its context. This record belongs to a study of blood T cell repertoires in COVID-19. Overall study: Sites in the United States, Italy and Spain provided acute and convalescent COVID-19 samples. Sample material is recorded as cDNA or gDNA derived from T cells, B-cell-depleted T cells, or PBMCs.

In the authors' methods: Amplification of reference gene primers was used by the study to estimate nucleated cell counts. TCRdb's table, derived via immunoSEQ multiplex PCR, lists solely in-frame clones and lacks some. That table furnishes V, J and clone size, whereas the DNA furnished D and trimming. In the table there are 60,000 to 70,000 clones, about 82% of which are singletons. The CDR3 length is 16 residues. The ends were cut back, 2 bases at V and 0 bases at J, with 11 bases in the middle. Germline CDR1 MNHEY, CDR2 SVGEGT. Sequenced material: peripheral blood. The chain links TRBV6-2 or TRBV6-3 to TRBJ1-5, with D tentatively TRBD1 (5 bases). The clonotype originates from a human donor in a cohort sampled during active COVID-19. CDR3 residues: CASSYRAGYSNQPQHF. The CDR3 DNA sequence: TGTGCCAGCAGTTACAGGGCAGGGTATAGCAATCAGCCCCAGCATTTT.